The text below deals with one T cell receptor (beta chain). Its antigen is not identified. The record originates from a study of synovial regulatory T cells in juvenile arthritis. Synovial fluid was collected with matched peripheral blood from each patient with active arthritis. Donors were around 11 juvenile idiopathic arthritis patients with active disease, 3 polyarticular and 8 oligoarticular. Produced via immunoSEQ multiplex PCR; TCRdb's table is partial and in-frame only. The clone table shows under 3,500 clones, with the ten largest holding approximately 12%. Study findings and constraints: Across patients, iaTreg TCR repertoires were mostly private, partly shared with synovial Teff and blood CPL. iaTreg cells shared more CDR3 sequences with synovial Tregs than other blood Tregs did.

The source is a donor aged 2-35 years with juvenile idiopathic arthritis. The sequenced sample was Treg cells from the synovium.

The CDR3 sequence: CASSLKTGGAGAAKNIQYF. The chain combines TRBV7-2 with TRBJ2-4; TCRdb calls TRBD2, which cannot be checked without DNA. CDR3 length equals 19 residues. The entry carries no DNA sequence. Germline V lookup: CDR1 SGHTA, CDR2 FQGNSA.